This entry features one TCR beta chain sequence. The antigen remains unidentified. The CDR3 sequence is 16 residues long. Trimming removed 2 bases from V and 4 bases from J; junction bases left unmatched: 8. Per germline, CDR1 LNHDA and CDR2 SQIVND (reference sequence). Extracted RNA was reverse transcribed into cDNA, the sequencing template. Measured with immunoSEQ multiplex PCR; TCRdb has only the in-frame clones, and not every one. The sample includes fewer than 150,000 clones, about 60% seen only once; the top ten take approximately 2.8%. PBMC-derived CD4+ and CD8+ T cells were sorted. The data were obtained in a study of CD8+ T cells in alopecia areata. Overall study findings and caveats: Relative to normal scalp, lesional scalp, especially alopecia totalis/universalis, showed higher clonality.

The sequenced material came from CD4+ T cells sorted from blood. The V gene is TRBV19, the J gene TRBJ1-5; 7 bases are shared with TRBD1. The source is a human donor in good health. CDR3 sequence: CASSIQTGEGNQPQHF. The CDR3 nucleotides are TGTGCCAGTAGTATACAAACAGGGGAAGGAAATCAGCCCCAGCATTTT. Based on the CDR3 plus reference TRBV19 and TRBJ1-5, the full variable domain is DGGITQSPKYLFRKEGQNVTLSCEQNLNHDAMYWYRQDPGQGLRLIYYSQIVNDFQKGDIAEGYSVSREKKESFPLTVTSAQKNPTAFYLCASSIQTGEGNQPQHFGDGTRLSIL.